A single TCR beta chain is shown here with its context. The sample belongs to a study of blood T cell repertoires in COVID-19. In the study overall: From T cells, B-cell-depleted T cells, or PBMCs came the material, which was cDNA or gDNA.

Methods used by the authors: Amplification of reference gene primers provided the estimated nucleated cell counts. Profiled with immunoSEQ multiplex PCR; TCRdb holds only in-frame clones, not every one. V and J calls and clone size follow that table, whereas D and trimming were derived from the DNA. The sample has hundreds of thousands of clones, around 90% seen once. The TCR was taken from a woman in her thirties or forties who had recovered from COVID-19. The sequenced sample was peripheral blood.

CDR3 loop: CASSVSTVQETQYF. The CDR3 nucleotides read TGTGCCAGCAGCGTATCGACAGTACAAGAGACCCAGTACTTC. This chain uses TRBV9 with TRBJ2-5; D might be TRBD1 (5 bases). V was trimmed by 1 base and J by 2 bases, leaving 9 bases between them. This CDR3 contains 14 residues. Germline V CDR1 and CDR2: SGDLS, YYNGEE.